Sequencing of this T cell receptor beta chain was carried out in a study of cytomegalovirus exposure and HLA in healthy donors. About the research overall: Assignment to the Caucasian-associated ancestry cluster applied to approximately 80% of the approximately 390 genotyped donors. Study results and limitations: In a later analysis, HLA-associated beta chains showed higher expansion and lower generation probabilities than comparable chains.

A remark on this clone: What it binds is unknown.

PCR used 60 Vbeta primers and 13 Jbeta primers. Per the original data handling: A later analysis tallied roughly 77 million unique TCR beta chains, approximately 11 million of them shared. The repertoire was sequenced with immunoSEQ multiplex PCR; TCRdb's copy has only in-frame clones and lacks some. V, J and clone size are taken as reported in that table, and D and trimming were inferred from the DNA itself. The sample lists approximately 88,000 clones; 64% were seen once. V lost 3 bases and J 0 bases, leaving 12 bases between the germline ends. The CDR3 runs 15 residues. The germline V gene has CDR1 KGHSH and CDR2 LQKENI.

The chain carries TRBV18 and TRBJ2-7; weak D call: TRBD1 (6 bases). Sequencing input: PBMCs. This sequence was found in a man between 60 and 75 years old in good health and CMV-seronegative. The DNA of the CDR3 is TGTGCCAGCTCACCGGGGGCCGATCCCTCCTACGAGCAGTACTTC. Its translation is CASSPGADPSYEQYF.